The 11 T cell receptor beta chains in this list originate from one sample, sequenced in a study of T-cell memory formation after mild COVID-19. TCRdb independently ran MiXCR on the 5' RACE reads; one entry per CDR3 protein. The sample carries 550,000 to 600,000 distinct CDR3 sequences, about 18% recorded once. Sequencing was performed on PBMCs or a T cell subset sorted from them (not recorded which). The source of these receptors is an adult woman who had mild COVID-19 (a few samples of this study predate the infection). Cell type and time point are not known.

This clonotype was detected ten times or more. The chain has TRBV30 and TRBJ2-1; D is uncertain. Germline CDR1 is GTSNPN and CDR2 is SVGIG (reference sequence). V gave up 0 bases and J gave up 0 bases, with 9 bases separating them. There are 15 residues in the CDR3. CDR3 loop: CAWSVGTSSYNEQFF. CDR3 nucleotides: TGTGCCTGGAGTGTCGGAACATCCTCCTACAATGAGCAGTTCTTC.

V usage is TRBV20-1 and J usage is TRBJ1-1; D possibly corresponds to TRBD1 (5 bases). The V gene's germline CDR1 is DFQATT and CDR2 SNEGSKA (reference sequence). Trimming shortened V by 7 bases and J by 1 base, and 13 bases separated the two germline ends. The CDR3 length is 13 residues. The CDR3 loop is CSVRTGENTEAFF. In DNA, the CDR3 is TGCAGTGTTCGGACGGGGGAGAACACTGAAGCTTTCTTT.

The rearrangement joins TRBV19 to TRBJ2-7, with TRBD2 as a possible D gene (7 bases). CDR1 LNHDA and CDR2 SQIVND come from the germline V gene (reference sequence). The CDR3 extends over 12 amino acids. Trimming cost V 7 bases and J 8 bases, with 15 bases left between them. Written as DNA, the CDR3 is TGTGCCAGTACCGATAGGGGGGGTAAGCAGTACTTC. The encoded protein is CASTDRGGKQYF.

In this sample, this clonotype turned up a few times. The rearrangement uses TRBV24-1 and TRBJ2-1; 8 bases map to TRBD1. V was clipped by 5 bases and J by 2 bases; unmatched bases: 7. Germline V gene lookup returns CDR1 KGHDR and CDR2 SFDVKD. The CDR3 length is 16 residues. The CDR3 coding sequence is TGTGCCACCAGTGCCCGGGACAGGTGGGCCTACAATGAGCAGTTCTTC. Amino acid sequence: CATSARDRWAYNEQFF.

This clonotype was seen only a few times. CDR3: CASRPEGHPNTEAFF. The CDR3 region has the DNA TGTGCCAGCAGACCGGAGGGACACCCGAACACTGAAGCTTTCTTT. The chain uses TRBV6-1 and TRBJ1-1, with a possible D match to TRBD1 (6 bases). V lost 6 bases and J 1 base, leaving 15 bases between the germline ends. Germline loops: CDR1 MNHNS, CDR2 SASEGT. The CDR3 totals 15 residues.

This sequence joins TRBV14 and TRBJ1-2; TRBD1 aligns across 7 bases. The CDR3 is 14 residues long. V trimming: 1 base; J trimming: 3 bases; junction bases outside the gene matches: 2. CDR1 is SGHDN and CDR2 is FVKESK in the germline V gene. CDR3 in amino acids: CASSQVGTDYGYTF. The DNA for the CDR3 is TGTGCCAGCAGCCAAGTAGGGACAGACTATGGCTACACCTTC.

The rearrangement uses TRBV12-3 or TRBV12-4 and TRBJ1-3; D is undetermined. Trimming stripped 6 bases from V and 5 bases from J, with 2 bases between. CDR3 length equals 10 residues. The CDR3 nucleotides read TGTGCCAGCAGCAGAAACACCATATATTTT. This gives the protein CASSRNTIYF.

Many counts were recorded for this clonotype. This chain links TRBV5-1 with TRBJ2-5; 10 nucleotides agree with TRBD1. Per the germline V gene, CDR1 is SGHRS and CDR2 is YFSETQ. The CDR3 contains 16 residues. V was pared by 4 bases and J by 5 bases, with 11 bases of the junction left unmatched. This CDR3 reads CASSRAGTGVVETQYF. In nucleotides, the CDR3 is TGCGCCAGCAGCAGAGCCGGGACAGGGGTTGTCGAGACCCAGTACTTC.

This rearrangement joins TRBV6-5 to TRBJ1-1; a possible D gene is TRBD1 (5 bases). Trimming cost V 3 bases and J 7 bases, with 15 bases left between them. The CDR3 spans 14 residues. Germline V gene lookup returns CDR1 MNHEY and CDR2 SVGAGI. CDR3: CASSYWGAGREAFF. CDR3 nucleotide sequence: TGTGCCAGCAGTTATTGGGGAGCAGGGCGTGAAGCTTTCTTT.

This clonotype has only a few counts. The J gene is TRBJ2-2, the V gene TRBV9, with TRBD1 identical over 7 bases. This CDR3 comprises 15 residues. Germline CDR1 SGDLS, CDR2 YYNGEE. J gave up 3 bases and V 4 bases, and 6 bases lay outside the gene matches. The CDR3 region has the DNA TGTGCCAGCAGCCCCGGGACAGTTTACACCGGGGAGCTGTTTTTT. Protein product: CASSPGTVYTGELFF.

This clonotype was recorded a few times. The gene calls are TRBV3-1 and TRBJ2-3, with D hard to call. The CDR3 totals 15 residues. With 1 base removed from V and 4 bases from J, the gap between germline ends came to 12 bases. The V gene's germline CDR1 is LGHDT and CDR2 YNNKEL (reference sequence). The CDR3 loop is CASSQAEQWSDTQYF. The DNA of the CDR3 is TGTGCCAGCAGCCAAGCCGAACAGTGGTCAGATACGCAGTATTTT.